Following are 25 T cell receptor beta chains from one sample sequenced in a study of blood T cell repertoires in COVID-19. TCRdb's copy holds only in-frame clones and misses some; the assay was immunoSEQ multiplex PCR. This table has 200,000 to 300,000 clones, 87% appearing once. The sample taken for sequencing was peripheral blood. These receptors were taken from a man younger than 30 with active or convalescent COVID-19.

The chain has TRBV19 and TRBJ1-1; 8 nucleotides match TRBD1. V dropped 4 bases and J dropped 3; count of bases not matched to a gene: 4. The germline V gene encodes CDR1 LNHDA and CDR2 SQIVND (reference sequence). CDR3 size: 14 residues. CDR3 coding DNA: TGTGCCAGTAGTAGGGGACAGGACTACACTGAAGCTTTCTTT. Its protein product is CASSRGQDYTEAFF.

The chain recombines TRBV5-1 with TRBJ1-2, with 7 bases fitting TRBD1. There are 15 residues in the CDR3. Trimming cost V 4 bases and J 7 bases; bases outside gene matches: 13. Germline lookup yields CDR1 SGHRS and CDR2 YFSETQ. CDR3 sequence (DNA): TGCGCCAGCAGCACCGGCCCCGGACAGGCGGCTGGCTACACCTTC. It translates to CASSTGPGQAAGYTF.

DNA for the CDR3: TGCAGCGTTCAACAGGGGTTGAACACTGAAGCTTTCTTT. As protein: CSVQQGLNTEAFF. This sequence joins TRBV29-1 and TRBJ1-1, with 7 bases lining up with TRBD1. The CDR3 length is 13 residues. Germline lookup yields CDR1 SQVTM and CDR2 ANQGSEA. With 5 bases clipped from V and 0 bases from J, the junction kept 3 bases outside the gene matches.

The chain uses TRBV4-3 and TRBJ2-2; TRBD2 is a possible D gene (6 bases). Germline V gene lookup returns CDR1 LGHNA and CDR2 YSLEER. The CDR3 extends over 15 amino acids. V shed 2 bases and J shed 5 bases, with 12 bases lying between them. The CDR3 protein is CASSQNNLATGELFF. For the CDR3, the DNA is TGCGCCAGCAGCCAAAATAATCTAGCGACCGGGGAGCTGTTTTTT.

The chain recombines TRBV7-8 with TRBJ2-7; perhaps TRBD2 as D (7 bases). Germline assignment: CDR1 SGHVS and CDR2 FQNEAQ. This CDR3 comprises 15 residues. V was pared by 5 bases and J by 0 bases, with 14 bases between. The DNA for the CDR3 is TGTGCCAGCAGCCTTGAGGGGGGGAGCTCCTACGAGCAGTACTTC. Translated, it gives CASSLEGGSSYEQYF.

The chain joins TRBV3-1 (or the pseudogene TRBV3-2) to TRBJ2-3, with TRBD2 matching over 11 bases. From germline, CDR1 is LGHDT and CDR2 YNNKEL (reference sequence). V was pared by 4 bases and J by 3 bases, with 3 bases of the junction left unmatched. The CDR3 spans 15 residues. The CDR3 nucleotides are TGTGCCAGCAGCCGTCGGACTAGCGGGACAGATACGCAGTATTTT. It specifies CASSRRTSGTDTQYF.

As DNA, the CDR3 is TGTGCCAGCTCACCAGGGGGCGTTCTCTATGAGCAGTTCTTC. Translated: CASSPGGVLYEQFF. The rearrangement joins TRBV18 to TRBJ2-1; a possible D gene is TRBD1 (6 bases). CDR1 and CDR2 (germline): KGHSH, LQKENI. The V end was cut by 2 bases, the J end by 8 bases, with 13 bases between. The CDR3 totals 14 residues.

CDR3 residues: CASSQARRGGNYGYTF. In DNA form, the CDR3 reads TGTGCCAGCAGCCAGGCGAGGAGGGGCGGAAACTATGGCTACACCTTC. The V call is TRBV3-1 (or the pseudogene TRBV3-2), the J call TRBJ1-2; TRBD1 is a possible D gene (5 bases). Trimming took 3 bases from V and 2 from J, leaving 16 bases between them. CDR1 LGHDT and CDR2 YNNKEL come from the germline V gene (reference sequence). There are 16 residues in the CDR3.

The gene calls are TRBV30 and TRBJ2-3; D possibly corresponds to TRBD1 (5 bases). Trimming removed 0 bases at V and 7 bases at J, with 11 bases between. Germline CDR1 and CDR2: GTSNPN and SVGIG (reference sequence). CDR3 length: 13 amino acids. DNA of the CDR3: TGTGCCTGGAGTGTAACAGGTTCTAATACGCAGTATTTT. It codes for CAWSVTGSNTQYF.

The chain recombines TRBV7-9 with TRBJ2-1, with TRBD1 as a possible D gene (7 bases). V was shortened by 0 bases and J by 4 bases, with 10 bases between the two germline ends. Germline values: CDR1 SEHNR, CDR2 FQNEAQ (reference sequence). This CDR3 has 15 amino acids. The CDR3 bases are TGTGCCAGCAGCTTAGCGGGGGGACAGTACAATGAGCAGTTCTTC. This translates into CASSLAGGQYNEQFF.

The V gene is TRBV2, the J gene TRBJ1-1, with a possible D match to TRBD1 (6 bases). V lost 4 bases and J lost 4, with 16 bases in between. Germline V gene lookup returns CDR1 SNHLY and CDR2 FYNNEI. The CDR3 runs to 15 residues. In nucleotides, the CDR3 is TGTGCCAGCAGTGTACAGGGAGGGTTAGGCACTGAAGCTTTCTTT. This translates into CASSVQGGLGTEAFF.

V usage is TRBV5-1 and J usage is TRBJ2-5; 7 bases match TRBD2. V shed 2 bases and J 4 bases; nucleotides not matched to a gene: 8. Germline loops: CDR1 SGHRS, CDR2 YFSETQ. This CDR3 has 15 amino acids. In nucleotides, the CDR3 is TGCGCCAGCAGCTTAAACACGGGGGGTGCAGAGACCCAGTACTTC. Translation gives CASSLNTGGAETQYF.

This chain connects TRBV5-6 to TRBJ1-1; D possibly corresponds to TRBD1 (5 bases). CDR3 length equals 14 residues. Trimming cost V 3 bases and J 7 bases, with 16 bases left between them. Per germline, CDR1 SGHDT and CDR2 YYEEEE. This CDR3 reads CASSYGTGRYEAFF. The CDR3 DNA follows: TGTGCCAGCAGCTACGGGACGGGGAGGTATGAAGCTTTCTTT. The whole variable domain, remainder taken from reference TRBV5-6 and TRBJ1-1, is DAGVTQSPTHLIKTRGQQVTLRCSPKSGHDTVSWYQQALGQGPQFIFQYYEEEERQRGNFPDRFSGHQFPNYSSELNVNALLLGDSALYLCASSYGTGRYEAFFGQGTRLTVV.

This clone was seen a handful of times. The rearrangement uses TRBV6-2 or TRBV6-3 and TRBJ2-5, with D unclear. The CDR3 runs to 12 residues. Germline-derived CDR1 and CDR2 are MNHEY and SVGEGT. Trimming took 2 bases from V and 4 from J, leaving 5 bases between them. CDR3 in amino acids: CASSYRGETQYF. The DNA for the CDR3 is TGTGCCAGCAGTTACCGAGGAGAGACCCAGTACTTC.

V usage is TRBV5-6 and J usage is TRBJ2-7; D is uncertain. V shed 4 bases and J shed 3 bases, with 5 bases lying between them. The germline V gene has CDR1 SGHDT and CDR2 YYEEEE. The CDR3 is made up of 11 amino acids. This CDR3 reads CASSRDYEQYF. The CDR3 DNA is TGTGCCAGCAGCCGAGACTACGAGCAGTACTTC.

The chain couples TRBV7-9 to TRBJ2-7, with 7 positions matching TRBD1. The CDR3 extends over 14 amino acids. Per the germline V gene, CDR1 is SEHNR and CDR2 is FQNEAQ (reference sequence). V shed 5 bases and J 1 base; nucleotides not matched to a gene: 5. The CDR3 spells CASSAPTGSYEQYF. The CDR3 bases are TGTGCCAGCAGCGCCCCGACAGGGTCCTACGAGCAGTACTTC.

The chain is built from TRBV6-5 and TRBJ2-5; D might be TRBD2 (5 bases). This CDR3 is 13 amino acids long. Trimming left V 6 bases short and J 4 bases short, with 12 bases between. Germline CDR1 reads MNHEY; CDR2 reads SVGAGI. CDR3 in amino acids: CASSRRGGETQYF. The CDR3 bases are TGTGCCAGCAGCCGTAGAGGAGGAGAGACCCAGTACTTC.

The chain recombines TRBV28 with TRBJ2-6, with TRBD1 matching over 7 bases. Germline V CDR1 and CDR2: MDHEN, SYDVKM. This CDR3 has 16 residues. The junction had 5 bases not matched to a gene; V was cut back by 5 bases and J by 1 base. The CDR3 region is CASSKGARSGANVLTF. The CDR3 DNA reads TGTGCCAGCAGTAAGGGGGCTCGGTCTGGGGCCAACGTCCTGACTTTC.

J is TRBJ2-3 and V is TRBV24-1; weak D call: TRBD1 (6 bases). This CDR3 region has 13 residues. The V end was cut by 4 bases, the J end by 3 bases, with 7 bases between. Germline CDR1 KGHDR, CDR2 SFDVKD. CDR3 coding DNA: TGTGCCACCAGTGACACAGGGACAGATACGCAGTATTTT. This codes for CATSDTGTDTQYF.

This clone has only a few counts. This chain connects TRBV7-2 to TRBJ2-1, with a possible D match to TRBD2 (5 bases). CDR3 length: 15 amino acids. Germline V gene lookup returns CDR1 SGHTA and CDR2 FQGNSA. Deletions cut 4 bases from V and 0 bases from J, with 10 bases between. The CDR3 sequence: CASSWTRSSYNEQFF. The DNA for the CDR3 is TGTGCCAGCAGCTGGACTCGTAGCTCCTACAATGAGCAGTTCTTC.

The chain carries TRBV3-1 (or the pseudogene TRBV3-2) and TRBJ1-1, with a tentative D call TRBD1 (5 bases). Germline lookup yields CDR1 LGHDT and CDR2 YNNKEL (reference sequence). The CDR3 extends over 13 amino acids. The ends were cut back, 4 bases at V and 4 bases at J, with 10 bases in the middle. The CDR3 loop is CASSPRGGTEAFF. DNA of the CDR3: TGTGCCAGCAGCCCCCGGGGGGGCACTGAAGCTTTCTTT.

The V gene is TRBV9, the J gene TRBJ2-7, with TRBD1 as a possible D gene (6 bases). Trimming removed 3 bases at V and 7 bases at J, with 17 bases between. CDR1 is SGDLS and CDR2 is YYNGEE in the germline V gene. The CDR3 is 14 amino acids. CDR3 region: CASSAGDIRWEQYF. The DNA of the CDR3 is TGTGCCAGCAGCGCAGGGGACATCCGTTGGGAGCAGTACTTC.

This clone was seen a single time. An end of the junction does not agree with germline; a read error may underlie this. V and J are TRBV7-7 and TRBJ2-1; 8 nucleotides agree with TRBD2. CDR3 length: 15 amino acids. Germline V gene sequence: CDR1 SSHAT, CDR2 FNYEAQ (reference sequence). DNA for the CDR3: TGTGCTAGCAGCTTAGGCGCGGGAGGTGATAATGAGCAGTTCTTC. This sequence encodes CASSLGAGGDNEQFF.

This chain joins TRBV7-9 and TRBJ2-5, with a possible D match to TRBD1 (6 bases). The CDR3 contains 17 residues. With 5 bases removed from V and 1 base from J, the gap between germline ends came to 20 bases. Germline CDR1 reads SEHNR; CDR2 reads FQNEAQ (reference sequence). CDR3 in DNA: TGTGCCAGCAGCACAGGTGCACCGTTCAGGGGCCAAGAGACCCAGTACTTC. It specifies CASSTGAPFRGQETQYF.

This chain connects TRBV4-3 to TRBJ1-2, with TRBD1 identical over 8 bases. Trimming at V came to 5 bases and at J to 6 bases, leaving 17 bases not matched to a gene. Per germline, CDR1 LGHNA and CDR2 YSLEER. The CDR3 is 17 residues long. The CDR3 bases are TGCGCCAGCAGCGACTCGTCAGGGGGCGGGAAGATGGATGGCTACACCTTC. As protein: CASSDSSGGGKMDGYTF.